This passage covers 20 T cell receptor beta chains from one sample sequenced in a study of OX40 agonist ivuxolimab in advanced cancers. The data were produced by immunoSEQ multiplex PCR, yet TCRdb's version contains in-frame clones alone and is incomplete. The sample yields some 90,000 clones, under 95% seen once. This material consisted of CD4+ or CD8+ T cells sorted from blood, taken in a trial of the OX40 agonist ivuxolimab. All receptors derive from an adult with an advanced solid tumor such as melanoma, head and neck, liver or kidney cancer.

DNA of the CDR3: TGTGCCAGCAGCCCTCTGTTCGGGACGCGGGAAAATGAGCAGTTCTTC. Residues: CASSPLFGTRENEQFF. The chain carries TRBV5-4 and TRBJ2-1; TRBD2 is a possible D gene (6 bases). Trimming cost V 4 bases and J 7 bases, with 21 bases left between them. The germline V gene has CDR1 SGHNT and CDR2 YYREEE (reference sequence). The CDR3 contains 16 residues.

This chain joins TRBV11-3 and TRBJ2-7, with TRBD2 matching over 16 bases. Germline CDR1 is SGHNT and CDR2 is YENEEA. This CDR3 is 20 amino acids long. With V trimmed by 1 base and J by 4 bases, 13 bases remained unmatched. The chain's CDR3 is CASSLVGGLAGGPPAYEQYF. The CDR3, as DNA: TGTGCCAGCAGCTTAGTAGGGGGACTAGCGGGAGGGCCCCCGGCGTACGAGCAGTACTTC.

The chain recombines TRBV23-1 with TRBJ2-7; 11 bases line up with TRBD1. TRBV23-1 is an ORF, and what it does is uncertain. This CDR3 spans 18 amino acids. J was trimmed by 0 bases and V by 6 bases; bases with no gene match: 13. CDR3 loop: CASSKGRTGGSSSYEQYF. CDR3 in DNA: TGCGCCAGCAGCAAAGGGCGGACAGGGGGCTCGTCCTCCTACGAGCAGTACTTC.

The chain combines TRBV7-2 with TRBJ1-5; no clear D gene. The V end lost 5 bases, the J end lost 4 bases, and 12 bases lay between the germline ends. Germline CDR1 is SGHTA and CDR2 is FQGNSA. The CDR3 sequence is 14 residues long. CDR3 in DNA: TGTGCCAGCAGCCTTTCCTCAAGTAATCAGCCCCAGCATTTT. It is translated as CASSLSSSNQPQHF.

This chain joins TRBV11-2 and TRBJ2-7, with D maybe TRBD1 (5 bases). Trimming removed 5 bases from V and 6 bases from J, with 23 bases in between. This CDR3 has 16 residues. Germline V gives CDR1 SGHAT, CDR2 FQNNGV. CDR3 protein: CASSPPQGRALGEQYF. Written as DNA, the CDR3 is TGTGCCAGCAGCCCCCCTCAGGGCAGGGCCCTGGGCGAGCAGTACTTC.

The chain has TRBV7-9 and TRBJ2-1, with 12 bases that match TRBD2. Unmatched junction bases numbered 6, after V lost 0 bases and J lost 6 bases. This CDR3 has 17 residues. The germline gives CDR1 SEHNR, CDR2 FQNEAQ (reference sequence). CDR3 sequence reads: CASSLAGLAGIINEQFF. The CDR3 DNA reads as TGTGCCAGCAGCTTAGCGGGACTAGCGGGTATAATCAATGAGCAGTTCTTC.

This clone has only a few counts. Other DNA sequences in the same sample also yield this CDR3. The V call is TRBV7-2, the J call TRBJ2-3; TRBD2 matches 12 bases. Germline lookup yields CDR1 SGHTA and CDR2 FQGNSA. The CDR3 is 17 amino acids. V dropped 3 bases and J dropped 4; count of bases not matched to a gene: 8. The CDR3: CASSFLPTSGRADTQYF. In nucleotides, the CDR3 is TGTGCCAGCAGCTTCCTTCCGACTAGCGGGAGAGCAGATACGCAGTATTTT.

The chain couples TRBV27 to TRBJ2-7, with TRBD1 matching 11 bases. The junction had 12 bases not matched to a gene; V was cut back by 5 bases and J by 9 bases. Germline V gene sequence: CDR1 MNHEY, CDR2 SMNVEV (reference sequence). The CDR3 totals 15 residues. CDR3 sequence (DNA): TGTGCCAGCAGTATGCCGGGACAGGGGGACTTCGGGCAGTACTTC. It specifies CASSMPGQGDFGQYF.

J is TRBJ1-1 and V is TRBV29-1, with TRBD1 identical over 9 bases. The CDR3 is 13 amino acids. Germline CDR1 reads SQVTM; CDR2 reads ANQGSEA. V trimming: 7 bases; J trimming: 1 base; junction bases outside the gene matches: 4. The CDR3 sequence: CSAVTGGNTEAFF. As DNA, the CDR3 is TGCAGCGCTGTGACAGGGGGGAACACTGAAGCTTTCTTT.

CDR3 sequence (DNA): TGTGCCAGTAGTATGGCCCGTATAATCTCCTACAATGAGCAGTTCTTC. Its protein is CASSMARIISYNEQFF. The chain employs TRBV19 and TRBJ2-1; no clear D. The V gene lost 3 bases and the J gene lost 0 bases, with 12 bases spanning the gap. The CDR3 has 16 residues. Germline values: CDR1 LNHDA, CDR2 SQIVND (reference sequence).

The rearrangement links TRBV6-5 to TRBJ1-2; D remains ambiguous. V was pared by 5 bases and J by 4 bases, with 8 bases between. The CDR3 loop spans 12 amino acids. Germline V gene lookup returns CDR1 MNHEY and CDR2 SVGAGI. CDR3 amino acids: CASSQIAYGYTF. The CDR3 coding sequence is TGTGCCAGCAGTCAGATAGCCTATGGCTACACCTTC.

In nucleotides, the CDR3 is TGTGCCTGGAGAAAAGGCGGCAGGGCTGGGTATGGCTACACCTTC. Amino acid sequence: CAWRKGGRAGYGYTF. This rearrangement joins TRBV30 to TRBJ1-2; D possibly corresponds to TRBD1 (5 bases). Trimming took off 3 bases at V and 5 bases at J, with 19 bases between the two ends. Germline loops: CDR1 GTSNPN, CDR2 SVGIG (reference sequence). CDR3 length: 15 amino acids.

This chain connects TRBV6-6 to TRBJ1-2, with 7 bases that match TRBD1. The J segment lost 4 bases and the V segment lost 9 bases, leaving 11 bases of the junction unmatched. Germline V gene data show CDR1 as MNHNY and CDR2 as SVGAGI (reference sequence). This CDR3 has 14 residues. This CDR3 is CASFSWDSIYGYTF. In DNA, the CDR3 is TGTGCCAGTTTCTCTTGGGACAGCATCTATGGCTACACCTTC.

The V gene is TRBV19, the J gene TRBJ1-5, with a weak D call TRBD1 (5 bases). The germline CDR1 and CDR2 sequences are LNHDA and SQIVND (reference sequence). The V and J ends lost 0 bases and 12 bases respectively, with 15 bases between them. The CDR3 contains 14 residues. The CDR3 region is CASSIEKSTAHQHF. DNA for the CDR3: TGTGCCAGTAGTATAGAAAAATCGACAGCGCACCAGCATTTT.

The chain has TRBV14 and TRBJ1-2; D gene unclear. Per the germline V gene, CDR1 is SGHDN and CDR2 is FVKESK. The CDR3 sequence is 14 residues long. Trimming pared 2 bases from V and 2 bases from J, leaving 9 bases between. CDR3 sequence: CASSQLLGNYGYTF. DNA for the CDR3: TGTGCCAGCAGCCAACTCTTAGGGAACTATGGCTACACCTTC.

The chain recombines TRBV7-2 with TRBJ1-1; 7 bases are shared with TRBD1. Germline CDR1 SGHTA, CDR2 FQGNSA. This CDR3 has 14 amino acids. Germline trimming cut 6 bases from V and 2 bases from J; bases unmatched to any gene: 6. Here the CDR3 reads CASSRGGLNTEAFF. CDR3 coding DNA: TGTGCCAGCAGTCGAGGGGGCTTAAACACTGAAGCTTTCTTT.

The DNA for the CDR3 is TGTGCCAGCAGCTTAGTTGCGGGAGGGCCTTGGGAGACCCAGTACTTC. Residues: CASSLVAGGPWETQYF. The chain has TRBV11-3 and TRBJ2-5, with 9 bases aligning to TRBD2. Trimming removed 1 base from V and 5 bases from J; junction bases left unmatched: 8. The CDR3 length is 16 residues. Germline CDR1 SGHNT, CDR2 YENEEA.

For the CDR3, the DNA is TGCGCCAGCAGCCAGGTATTGACTAGCGGGAGCAATGAGCAGTTCTTC. Protein product: CASSQVLTSGSNEQFF. The V call is TRBV4-3, the J call TRBJ2-1; 12 bases align to TRBD2. The CDR3 extends over 16 amino acids. Germline V gene sequence: CDR1 LGHNA, CDR2 YSLEER. Trimming at V came to 3 bases and at J to 6 bases, leaving 6 bases not matched to a gene.

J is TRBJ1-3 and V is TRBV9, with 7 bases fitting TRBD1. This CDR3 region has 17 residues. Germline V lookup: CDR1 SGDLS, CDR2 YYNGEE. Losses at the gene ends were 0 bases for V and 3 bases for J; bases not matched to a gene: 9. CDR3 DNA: TGTGCCAGCAGCGTAGAGTATCAGGGGGTTGGTGGAAACACCATATATTTT. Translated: CASSVEYQGVGGNTIYF.

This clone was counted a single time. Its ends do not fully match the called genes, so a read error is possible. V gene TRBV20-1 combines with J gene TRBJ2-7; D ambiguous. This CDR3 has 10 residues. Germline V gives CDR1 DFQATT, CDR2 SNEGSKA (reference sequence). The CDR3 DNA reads TGCAGTGCTCGAGACTACGAGCAGTACTTC. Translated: CSARDYEQYF.